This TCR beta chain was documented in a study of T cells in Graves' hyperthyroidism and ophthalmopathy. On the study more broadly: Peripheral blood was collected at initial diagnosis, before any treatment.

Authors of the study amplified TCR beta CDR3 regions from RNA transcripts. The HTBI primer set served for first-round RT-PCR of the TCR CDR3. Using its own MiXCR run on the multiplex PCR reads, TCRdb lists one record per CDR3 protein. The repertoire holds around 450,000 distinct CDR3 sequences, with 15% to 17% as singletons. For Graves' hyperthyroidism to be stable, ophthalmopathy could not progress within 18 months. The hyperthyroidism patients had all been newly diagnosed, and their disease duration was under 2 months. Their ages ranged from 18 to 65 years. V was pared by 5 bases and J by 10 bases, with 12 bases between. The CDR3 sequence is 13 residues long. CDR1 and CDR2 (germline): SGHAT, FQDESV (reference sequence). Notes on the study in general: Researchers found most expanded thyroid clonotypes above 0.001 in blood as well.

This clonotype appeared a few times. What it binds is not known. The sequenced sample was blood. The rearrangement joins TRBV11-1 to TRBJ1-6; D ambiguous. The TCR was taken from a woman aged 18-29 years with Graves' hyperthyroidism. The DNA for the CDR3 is TGTGCCAGCAGCGGGAATGGAGGATCACCCCTCCACTTT. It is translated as CASSGNGGSPLHF.